This TCR beta chain was captured in a study of CD8 T cells in Susac syndrome. Study-wide results and caveats: The authors acknowledged that the study's TCR sequencing and HLA analysis involved relatively few individuals.

V shed 4 bases and J shed 8 bases, with 17 bases lying between them. CDR1 and CDR2 from the germline V gene are KGHSY and FQNENV. The CDR3 runs 14 residues. When the RNA was reverse transcribed, random hexamers were used with an input of roughly 0.5 to 1 ug. Amplification of the TCR beta CDR3 was carried out by immunoSEQ multiplex PCR, which spanned a total of 54 Vbeta and 13 Jbeta segments. TCRdb re-called the immunoSEQ multiplex PCR reads through MiXCR, storing one row per CDR3 protein. The repertoire holds roughly 200,000 distinct CDR3 sequences, over 85% seen once, with around 0.1% in the top ten. CD8+ and CD4+ T cells were negatively isolated; TEMRA cells were FACS-enriched. This clonotype was seen once. No antigen is known for it.

The specimen was CD4+ T cells from PBMCs. The chain is built from TRBV16 and TRBJ1-2; D may be TRBD1 (6 bases). The clonotype was recovered from a human donor in good health. The CDR3 loop is CASSPQRGEEGYTF. Written as DNA, the CDR3 is TGTGCCAGCAGCCCCCAAAGGGGGGAGGAGGGCTACACCTTC.